This TCR beta chain is drawn from a study of blood T cell repertoires in COVID-19. Looking at the study overall: The United States, Italy and Spain were the sources of the acute and convalescent COVID-19 samples. T cells, B-cell-depleted T cells, or PBMCs provided the cDNA or gDNA that served as material.

The CDR3 totals 14 residues. The germline CDR1 and CDR2 sequences are MNHEY and SVGAGI. V dropped 6 bases and J dropped 7 bases, with 15 bases sitting between them. Per the original methods: Estimates of nucleated cell counts were drawn from the amplification of reference gene primers. Repertoires were generated with immunoSEQ multiplex PCR, while TCRdb's copy carries only in-frame clones and drops some. V and J calls and clone size are those listed in that table; D and trimming were worked out from the DNA. The profile shows tens of thousands of clones, 70% to 90% of them singletons. The sample taken for sequencing was peripheral blood. The chain combines TRBV6-5 with TRBJ1-4; TRBD1 might be the D (6 bases). The TCR sequence derives from a woman over 75 with active COVID-19. DNA of the CDR3: TGTGCCAGCAGCCCCCAGGGGCGTGTTGAAAAACTGTTTTTT. It is translated as CASSPQGRVEKLFF.